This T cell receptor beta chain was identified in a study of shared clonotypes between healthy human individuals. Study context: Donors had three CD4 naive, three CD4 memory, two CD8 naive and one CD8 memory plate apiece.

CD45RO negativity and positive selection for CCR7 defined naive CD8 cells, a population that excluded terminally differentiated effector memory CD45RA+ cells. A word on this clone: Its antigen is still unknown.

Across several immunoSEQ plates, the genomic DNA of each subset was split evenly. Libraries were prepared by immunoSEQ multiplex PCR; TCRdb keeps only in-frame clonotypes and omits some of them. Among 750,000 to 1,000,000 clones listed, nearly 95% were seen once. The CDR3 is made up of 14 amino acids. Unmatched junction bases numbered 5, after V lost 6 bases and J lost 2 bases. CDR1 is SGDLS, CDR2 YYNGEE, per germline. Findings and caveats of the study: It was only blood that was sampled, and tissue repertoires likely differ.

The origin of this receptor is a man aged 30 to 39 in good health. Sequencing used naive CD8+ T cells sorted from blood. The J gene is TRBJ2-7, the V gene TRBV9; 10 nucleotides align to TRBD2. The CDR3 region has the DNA TGTGCCAGCACCCAAGGGACTAGCGCCTACGAGCAGTACTTC. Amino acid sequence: CASTQGTSAYEQYF. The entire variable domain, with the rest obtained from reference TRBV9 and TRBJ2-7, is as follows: DSGVTQTPKHLITATGQRVTLRCSPRSGDLSVYWYQQSLDQGLQFLIQYYNGEERAKGNILERFSAQQFPDLHSELNLSSLELGDSALYFCASTQGTSAYEQYFGPGTRLTVT.